The next 14 T cell receptor beta chains were all read from a single sample in a study of cytomegalovirus exposure and HLA in healthy donors. Using immunoSEQ multiplex PCR, the repertoire was profiled, and TCRdb retains in-frame clones only, with some absent. The sample includes 150,000 to 200,000 clones, roughly nine tenths of them seen just once. The sequencing input was PBMCs. The receptors shown here come from a woman aged 25 to 39 in good health and CMV-seronegative.

This clone appeared once. The chain couples TRBV2 to TRBJ2-3; 12 bases match TRBD2. V lost 6 bases and J lost 4; bases outside the gene matches: 8. Germline V CDR1 and CDR2: SNHLY, FYNNEI. CDR3 length equals 16 residues. The CDR3 here is CASRELAGGSADTQYF. The DNA for the CDR3 is TGTGCCAGCAGGGAACTAGCGGGGGGTAGTGCAGATACGCAGTATTTT.

This sequence joins TRBV19 and TRBJ1-1, with D unresolved. V shed 8 bases and J shed 0 bases, with 10 bases lying between them. CDR1 and CDR2 from the germline V gene are LNHDA and SQIVND (reference sequence). The CDR3 extends over 13 amino acids. CDR3 residues: CASQPSLNTEAFF. Here the CDR3 DNA reads TGTGCCAGTCAGCCCAGTTTGAACACTGAAGCTTTCTTT.

The chain links TRBV27 to TRBJ2-7, with unresolved D. Germline V gene data show CDR1 as MNHEY and CDR2 as SMNVEV (reference sequence). The V and J ends lost 3 bases and 1 base respectively, with 7 bases between them. This CDR3 comprises 13 residues. This CDR3 is CASSFQGSYEQYF. The CDR3 DNA reads TGTGCCAGCAGTTTCCAAGGGTCCTACGAGCAGTACTTC.

The V gene is TRBV7-6, the J gene TRBJ2-2, with 10 bases aligning to TRBD1. The V and J ends lost 5 bases and 0 bases, in that order; junction bases with no gene match: 6. The germline CDR1 and CDR2 sequences are SGHVS and FNYEAQ. This CDR3 region has 17 residues. The CDR3 DNA sequence: TGTGCCAGCAGCACCCGACAGGGGGCGGCGAACACCGGGGAGCTGTTTTTT. Residues: CASSTRQGAANTGELFF.

The DNA of the CDR3 is TGTGCCAGCAGTGAAGCGGGGCGGTTGTTTGGAAACACCATATATTTT. It translates to CASSEAGRLFGNTIYF. The gene calls are TRBV6-1 and TRBJ1-3; D perhaps matches TRBD1 (5 bases). CDR3 length equals 16 residues. Trimming removed 0 bases at V and 3 bases at J, with 12 bases between. The germline CDR1 and CDR2 sequences are MNHNS and SASEGT.

The chain links TRBV28 to TRBJ2-7; TRBD1 might be the D (5 bases). Per the germline V gene, CDR1 is MDHEN and CDR2 is SYDVKM. The V gene lost 5 bases and the J gene lost 5 bases, with 19 bases spanning the gap. The CDR3 has 15 residues. For the CDR3, the DNA is TGTGCCAGCAGTCCGAGCAGTCAGGGTCGGGACGAGCAGTACTTC. This sequence encodes CASSPSSQGRDEQYF. Drawing the rest from reference TRBV28 and TRBJ2-7, the complete variable domain is DVKVTQSSRYLVKRTGEKVFLECVQDMDHENMFWYRQDPGLGLRLIYFSYDVKMKEKGDIPEGYSVSREKKERFSLILESASTNQTSMYLCASSPSSQGRDEQYFGPGTRLTVT.

In regard to this clone: Other nucleotide sequences in the sample specify the same CDR3. The rearrangement uses TRBV5-1 and TRBJ2-7; TRBD2 aligns across 10 bases. Unmatched junction bases numbered 0, after V lost 0 bases and J lost 3 bases. CDR3 length: 14 residues. The germline V gene encodes CDR1 SGHRS and CDR2 YFSETQ. CDR3 DNA sequence: TGCGCCAGCAGCTTGGCTAGCGGGAGCTACGAGCAGTACTTC. Translating gives CASSLASGSYEQYF.

The V call is TRBV28, the J call TRBJ2-1; D possibly corresponds to TRBD2 (5 bases). The CDR3 is made up of 15 amino acids. Germline loops: CDR1 MDHEN, CDR2 SYDVKM. V dropped 2 bases and J dropped 9 bases, with 17 bases sitting between them. The CDR3 DNA reads as TGTGCCAGCAGTTTAAGTCGGGTCGGAGGAGGTGAGCAGTTCTTC. This gives the protein CASSLSRVGGGEQFF.

This chain joins TRBV5-1 and TRBJ2-7; 12 nucleotides line up with TRBD2. Losses at the gene ends were 4 bases for V and 3 bases for J; bases not matched to a gene: 5. Germline lookup yields CDR1 SGHRS and CDR2 YFSETQ. This CDR3 is built from 15 residues. CDR3 sequence reads: CASSPLAGGVYEQYF. CDR3 bases: TGCGCCAGCAGCCCTCTAGCGGGGGGGGTCTACGAGCAGTACTTC.

The chain employs TRBV27 and TRBJ2-1; no clear D. CDR1 MNHEY and CDR2 SMNVEV come from the germline V gene (reference sequence). Deletions cut 6 bases from V and 8 bases from J, with 14 bases between. The length of the CDR3 is 13 residues. CDR3: CASSRPNSDEQFF. The CDR3 DNA reads as TGTGCCAGCAGCAGACCTAACTCAGATGAGCAGTTCTTC.

CDR3 coding DNA: TGCGCCAGCAGCCAAGGGTCGGGGGGCGGGGAGCAGTACTTC. Translating gives CASSQGSGGGEQYF. V and J are TRBV4-3 and TRBJ2-7, with D possibly TRBD2 on 7 matching bases. The CDR3 sequence is 14 residues long. Between the trimmed V and J ends, which lost 1 base and 7 bases, there was a span of 14 bases. Germline V gives CDR1 LGHNA, CDR2 YSLEER.

The chain joins TRBV7-3 to TRBJ2-6; D not resolved. The V gene lost 6 bases and the J gene lost 1 base, with 13 bases spanning the gap. CDR1 and CDR2 from the germline V gene are SGHTA and FQGTGA. CDR3 length: 16 amino acids. In DNA form, the CDR3 reads TGTGCCAGCAGTAAGCTGGGCTCATCTGGGGCCAACGTCCTGACTTTC. As protein: CASSKLGSSGANVLTF.

The rearrangement uses TRBV6-1 and TRBJ1-4, with 7 bases fitting TRBD1. V lost 6 bases, J lost 5 bases, and 6 bases stayed unmatched. Germline CDR1 and CDR2: MNHNS and SASEGT. This CDR3 region has 14 residues. Here the CDR3 reads CASSLQTGNEKLFF. The DNA for the CDR3 is TGTGCCAGCAGCCTTCAGACAGGGAATGAAAAACTGTTTTTT.

The CDR3, as DNA: TGTGCCAGCAGCTGGATCCCGGCCAGGGTGAACACTGAAGCTTTCTTT. It yields the protein CASSWIPARVNTEAFF. The gene calls are TRBV11-1 and TRBJ1-1; D possibly corresponds to TRBD1 (5 bases). Germline CDR1 and CDR2: SGHAT and FQDESV (reference sequence). The CDR3 spans 16 residues. With 4 bases removed from V and 0 bases from J, the gap between germline ends came to 15 bases.